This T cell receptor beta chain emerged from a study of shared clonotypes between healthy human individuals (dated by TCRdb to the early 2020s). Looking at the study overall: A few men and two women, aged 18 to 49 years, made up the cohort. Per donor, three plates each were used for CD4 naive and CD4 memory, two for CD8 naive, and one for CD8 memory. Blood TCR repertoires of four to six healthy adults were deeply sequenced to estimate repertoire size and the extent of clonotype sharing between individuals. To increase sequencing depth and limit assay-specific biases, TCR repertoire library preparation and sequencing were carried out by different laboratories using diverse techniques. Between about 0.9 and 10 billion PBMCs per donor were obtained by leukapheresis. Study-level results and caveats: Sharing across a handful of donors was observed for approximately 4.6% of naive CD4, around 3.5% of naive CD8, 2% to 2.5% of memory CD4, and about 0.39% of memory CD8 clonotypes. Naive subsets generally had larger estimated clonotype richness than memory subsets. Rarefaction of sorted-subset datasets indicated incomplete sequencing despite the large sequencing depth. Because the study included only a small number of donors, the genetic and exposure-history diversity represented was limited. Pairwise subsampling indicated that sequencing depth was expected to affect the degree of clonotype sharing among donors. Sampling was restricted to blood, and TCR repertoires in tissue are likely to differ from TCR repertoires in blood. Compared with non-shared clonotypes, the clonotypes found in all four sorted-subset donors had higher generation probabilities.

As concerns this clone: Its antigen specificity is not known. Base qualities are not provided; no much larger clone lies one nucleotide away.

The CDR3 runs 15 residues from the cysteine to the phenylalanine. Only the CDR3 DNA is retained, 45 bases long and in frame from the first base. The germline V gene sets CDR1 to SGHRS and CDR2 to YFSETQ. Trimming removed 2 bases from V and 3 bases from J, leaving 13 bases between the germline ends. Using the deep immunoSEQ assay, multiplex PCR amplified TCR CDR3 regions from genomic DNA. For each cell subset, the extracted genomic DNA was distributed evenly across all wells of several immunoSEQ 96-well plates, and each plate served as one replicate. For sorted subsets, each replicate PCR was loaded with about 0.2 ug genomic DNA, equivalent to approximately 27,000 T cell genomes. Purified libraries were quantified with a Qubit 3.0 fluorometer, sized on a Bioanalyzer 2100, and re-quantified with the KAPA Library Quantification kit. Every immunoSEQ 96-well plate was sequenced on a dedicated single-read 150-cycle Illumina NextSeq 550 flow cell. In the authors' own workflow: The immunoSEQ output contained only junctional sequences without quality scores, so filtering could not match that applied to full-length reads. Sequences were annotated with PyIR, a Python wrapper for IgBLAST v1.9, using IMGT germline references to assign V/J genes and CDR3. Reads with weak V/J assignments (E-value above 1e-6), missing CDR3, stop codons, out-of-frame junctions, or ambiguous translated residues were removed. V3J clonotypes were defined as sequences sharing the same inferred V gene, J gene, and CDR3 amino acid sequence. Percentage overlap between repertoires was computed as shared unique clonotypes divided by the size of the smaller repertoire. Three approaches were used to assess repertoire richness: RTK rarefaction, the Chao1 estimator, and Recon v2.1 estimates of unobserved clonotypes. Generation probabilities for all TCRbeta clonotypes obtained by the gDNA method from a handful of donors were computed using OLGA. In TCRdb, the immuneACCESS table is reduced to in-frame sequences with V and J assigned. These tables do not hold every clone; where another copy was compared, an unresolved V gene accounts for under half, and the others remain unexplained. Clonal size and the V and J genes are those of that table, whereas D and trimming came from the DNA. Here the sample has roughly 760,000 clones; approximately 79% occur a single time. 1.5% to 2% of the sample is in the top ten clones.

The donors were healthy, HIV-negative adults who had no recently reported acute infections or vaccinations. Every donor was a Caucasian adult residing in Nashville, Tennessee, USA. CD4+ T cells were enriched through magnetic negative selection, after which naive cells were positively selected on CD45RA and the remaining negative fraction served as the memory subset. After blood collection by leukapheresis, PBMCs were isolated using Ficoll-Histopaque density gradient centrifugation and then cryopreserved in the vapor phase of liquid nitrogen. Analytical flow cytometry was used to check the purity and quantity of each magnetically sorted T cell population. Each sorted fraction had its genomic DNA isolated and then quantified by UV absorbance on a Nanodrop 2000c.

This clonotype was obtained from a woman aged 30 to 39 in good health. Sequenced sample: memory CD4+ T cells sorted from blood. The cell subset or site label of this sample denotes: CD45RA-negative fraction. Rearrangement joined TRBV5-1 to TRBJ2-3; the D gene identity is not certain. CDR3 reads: CASSFANDGTDTQYF. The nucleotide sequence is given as TGCGCCAGCAGCTTCGCCAACGACGGAACAGATACGCAGTATTTT.